One and the same sample provided the 18 T cell receptor beta chains below, sequenced in a study of response to subunit inactivated influenza vaccine. Via MiXCR, TCRdb re-called the RT-PCR reads, giving one row per CDR3 protein. The table records about 780,000 distinct CDR3 sequences, 15% to 20% of them present only once. This specimen consisted of PBMCs from blood, obtained roughly 5 days after vaccination. Source of these receptors: a man aged 50 to 59 who received an inactivated influenza vaccine.

V is TRBV2 and J is TRBJ2-1, with a weak D call TRBD1 (6 bases). V was cut by 7 bases and J by 1 base, with 14 bases left in between. Germline values: CDR1 SNHLY, CDR2 FYNNEI. The CDR3 covers 15 residues. Here the CDR3 reads CASKLQGPSYNEQFF. CDR3 DNA: TGTGCCAGCAAATTACAGGGACCTTCCTACAATGAGCAGTTCTTC.

CDR3 in amino acids: CASSQVGGTGNTEAFF. Written as DNA, the CDR3 is TGTGCCAGCAGCCAAGTGGGGGGGACAGGGAACACTGAAGCTTTCTTT. The V and J genes are TRBV3-1 and TRBJ1-1, with 8 bases identical to TRBD1. V was pared by 1 base and J by 1 base, with 5 bases of the junction left unmatched. Germline V gene sequence: CDR1 LGHDT, CDR2 YNNKEL (reference sequence). The CDR3 is made up of 16 amino acids.

V and J are TRBV4-2 and TRBJ2-4, with a tentative D call TRBD1 (6 bases). Trimming stripped 0 bases from V and 4 bases from J, with 10 bases between. Germline values: CDR1 LGHNA, CDR2 YNFKEQ. This CDR3 has 15 residues. The CDR3 is CASSQDGTGKNIQYF. For the CDR3, the DNA is TGTGCCAGCAGCCAAGATGGTACAGGGAAAAACATTCAGTACTTC.

The genes are TRBV30 and TRBJ1-5; D not certain. The CDR3 runs to 13 residues. From germline, CDR1 is GTSNPN and CDR2 SVGIG (reference sequence). V gave up 0 bases and J gave up 3 bases, with 6 bases separating them. CDR3 sequence reads: CAWSVRDNQPQHF. CDR3 nucleotide sequence: TGTGCCTGGAGTGTACGAGACAATCAGCCCCAGCATTTT.

This clonotype was observed a handful of times. The chain carries TRBV12-3 or TRBV12-4 and TRBJ1-5, with 8 bases that match TRBD1. The length of the CDR3 is 18 residues. Germline trimming cut 7 bases from V and 0 bases from J; bases unmatched to any gene: 14. In nucleotides, the CDR3 is TGTGCCAGCACCGCGGGGCAGGGGGCAGATGTTAGCAATCAGCCCCAGCATTTT. Its protein product is CASTAGQGADVSNQPQHF.

This chain links TRBV20-1 with TRBJ1-5; possible D gene TRBD1, 6 bases. V lost 3 bases to trimming and J lost 13 bases, with 16 bases between them. Germline assignment: CDR1 DFQATT and CDR2 SNEGSKA (reference sequence). The CDR3 contains 12 residues. CDR3 region: CSASLDSGSQHF. CDR3 bases: TGCAGTGCTAGCCTGGACAGCGGGTCTCAGCATTTT.

This clonotype was counted at least ten times. The chain uses TRBV12-3 or TRBV12-4 and TRBJ2-3; the D is unclear. V gave up 6 bases and J gave up 2 bases, with 3 bases separating them. The CDR3 consists of 11 residues. The DNA for the CDR3 is TGTGCCAGCAGAACCACAGATACGCAGTATTTT. Its translation is CASRTTDTQYF.

This clonotype was counted ten times or more. This sequence joins TRBV12-3 or TRBV12-4 and TRBJ2-2; tentative D call: TRBD2 (6 bases). V was shortened by 7 bases and J by 0 bases, with 12 bases between the two germline ends. This CDR3 spans 15 amino acids. This CDR3 reads CASNLRGTNTGELFF. In DNA form, the CDR3 reads TGTGCCAGCAACCTTCGGGGGACGAACACCGGGGAGCTGTTTTTT.

The chain employs TRBV28 and TRBJ2-7; TRBD1 aligns across 7 bases. There are 16 residues in the CDR3. Germline loops: CDR1 MDHEN, CDR2 SYDVKM. The junction had 14 bases not matched to a gene; V was cut back by 6 bases and J by 3 bases. The chain's CDR3 is CASSPRGEGAIYEQYF. As DNA, the CDR3 is TGTGCCAGCAGCCCCCGGGGTGAGGGGGCAATCTACGAGCAGTACTTC. Based on the CDR3 plus reference TRBV28 and TRBJ2-7, the full variable domain is DVKVTQSSRYLVKRTGEKVFLECVQDMDHENMFWYRQDPGLGLRLIYFSYDVKMKEKGDIPEGYSVSREKKERFSLILESASTNQTSMYLCASSPRGEGAIYEQYFGPGTRLTVT.

The V and J genes are TRBV5-1 and TRBJ2-1; no clear D gene. This CDR3 is built from 15 residues. Trimming removed 2 bases at V and 7 bases at J, with 16 bases between. Germline lookup yields CDR1 SGHRS and CDR2 YFSETQ. The CDR3 DNA reads TGCGCCAGCAGCTTAGTTACCCCCGGCGGTAATGAGCAGTTCTTC. This gives the protein CASSLVTPGGNEQFF.

This clonotype occurred many times. The CDR3 DNA is TGCAGTGCTACCCTTTTAGGGGACGAGCAGTACTTC. This translates into CSATLLGDEQYF. The rearrangement links TRBV20-1 to TRBJ2-7, with a possible D match to TRBD1 (5 bases). From germline, CDR1 is DFQATT and CDR2 SNEGSKA (reference sequence). CDR3 length equals 12 residues. Trimming pared 4 bases from V and 5 bases from J, leaving 12 bases between.

The sample holds a few counts of this clonotype. The chain carries TRBV6-2 or TRBV6-3 and TRBJ1-1; TRBD1 agrees at 8 bases. The V segment lost 6 bases and the J segment 3 bases; nucleotides outside the gene matches: 9. The CDR3 is 15 amino acids. Looked up from germline, CDR1 is MNHEY and CDR2 is SVGEGT. Here the CDR3 DNA reads TGTGCCAGCAGGGCGACGGGACAGGCCTACACTGAAGCTTTCTTT. Translating it yields CASRATGQAYTEAFF.

J is TRBJ2-1 and V is TRBV20-1, with a tentative D call TRBD2 (5 bases). CDR1 and CDR2 from the germline V gene are DFQATT and SNEGSKA (reference sequence). V was pared by 2 bases and J by 2 bases, with 10 bases between. The CDR3 contains 14 residues. For the CDR3, the DNA is TGCAGTGCTAGACTGAGGGAGACCTACAATGAGCAGTTCTTC. Translated: CSARLRETYNEQFF.

The V call is TRBV6-5, the J call TRBJ1-2; weak D call: TRBD1 (5 bases). The CDR3 has 14 amino acids. The ends were cut back, 7 bases at V and 7 bases at J, with 19 bases in the middle. Germline CDR1 is MNHEY and CDR2 is SVGAGI. The CDR3 region has the DNA TGTGCCAGCATTACCGGGGCCCAATCTGGTGGCTACACCTTC. As protein: CASITGAQSGGYTF.

This clonotype occurred a few times. This sequence joins TRBV15 and TRBJ1-2; TRBD1 matches 11 bases. V trimming: 3 bases; J trimming: 9 bases; junction bases outside the gene matches: 12. The CDR3 spans 16 residues. Germline lookup yields CDR1 LNHNV and CDR2 YYDKDF (reference sequence). CDR3 nucleotides: TGTGCCACCAGCAGCGGGACAGGGGGTCGGCAGACGAGCTACACCTTC. Translating gives CATSSGTGGRQTSYTF.

The rearrangement uses TRBV18 and TRBJ2-3, with a tentative D call TRBD1 (5 bases). The ends were cut back, 0 bases at V and 4 bases at J, with 14 bases in the middle. Germline V gives CDR1 KGHSH, CDR2 LQKENI. This CDR3 is 16 amino acids long. CDR3 DNA sequence: TGTGCCAGCTCACCACCTGCAGGGTTTCCCGCAGATACGCAGTATTTT. Translated, it gives CASSPPAGFPADTQYF.

This clonotype was seen more than once but under ten times. The V gene is TRBV5-5, the J gene TRBJ2-7; 7 nucleotides line up with TRBD2. The ends lost 1 base at V and 4 bases at J; junction bases unmatched: 8. Germline V gene data show CDR1 as SGHKS and CDR2 as YYEKEE (reference sequence). The CDR3 runs 15 residues. The CDR3 sequence is CASSLRGFGGYEQYF. In DNA, the CDR3 is TGTGCCAGCAGCTTGAGAGGGTTCGGGGGGTACGAGCAGTACTTC.

The V and J genes are TRBV5-5 and TRBJ2-2; D is uncertain. The CDR3 is made up of 16 amino acids. CDR1 SGHKS and CDR2 YYEKEE come from the germline V gene (reference sequence). The V end was cut by 0 bases, the J end by 4 bases, with 13 bases between. CDR3 amino acids: CASSLAGPRVTGELFF. The CDR3 DNA follows: TGTGCCAGCAGCTTGGCAGGACCCCGGGTCACCGGGGAGCTGTTTTTT.